The 7 T cell receptor beta chains given below trace back to one sample, sequenced in a study of cytomegalovirus exposure and HLA in healthy donors. This PCR relied on a set of 60 Vbeta primers and 13 Jbeta primers. Data came from immunoSEQ multiplex PCR; TCRdb stores just in-frame clones and leaves some out. This sample carries about 140,000 clones, roughly 82% of them seen once, and the ten largest clones take roughly 3.4%. Sequences were obtained from PBMCs. The receptor set was obtained from a man aged 18 to 35 in good health and CMV-seropositive.

Turning to this clone: The junction and the germline gene differ at one end; a read error may be behind it. This chain links TRBV27 with TRBJ2-7, with 12 bases that match TRBD2. Per germline, CDR1 MNHEY and CDR2 SMNVEV (reference sequence). This CDR3 has 15 amino acids. The chain's CDR3 is CAGSPRLAGEYEQYF. The DNA of the CDR3 is TGTGCCGGCAGCCCAAGACTAGCGGGAGAGTACGAGCAGTACTTC.

The chain uses TRBV18 and TRBJ1-5; D not resolved. The ends were cut back, 3 bases at V and 5 bases at J, with 14 bases in the middle. This CDR3 is built from 15 residues. Germline values: CDR1 KGHSH, CDR2 LQKENI. DNA of the CDR3: TGTGCCAGCTCACCTACCATTAGTGCCGATCAGCCCCAGCATTTT. Translated: CASSPTISADQPQHF.

The chain joins TRBV6-5 to TRBJ1-2, with D uncertain. This CDR3 has 12 amino acids. V lost 11 bases to trimming and J lost 0 bases, with 10 bases between them. Germline V gene sequence: CDR1 MNHEY, CDR2 SVGAGI. CDR3 coding DNA: TGTGCCGCGGTCAGTACTAACTATGGCTACACCTTC. This sequence encodes CAAVSTNYGYTF.

The chain uses TRBV7-2 and TRBJ1-1; 8 bases map to TRBD1. The CDR3 loop spans 16 amino acids. The germline V gene has CDR1 SGHTA and CDR2 FQGNSA. V dropped 1 base and J dropped 2; count of bases not matched to a gene: 6. The CDR3 DNA is TGTGCCAGCAGCTTAGGTATCAGGGGGCTTAACACTGAAGCTTTCTTT. This codes for CASSLGIRGLNTEAFF.

J is TRBJ2-7 and V is TRBV5-4, with 7 nucleotides matching TRBD1. Germline V lookup: CDR1 SGHNT, CDR2 YYREEE (reference sequence). The trim removed 0 bases at V and 0 bases at J, leaving 3 bases unmatched. This CDR3 is 15 amino acids long. The CDR3 sequence: CASSLEAGGSYEQYF. The CDR3 bases are TGTGCCAGCAGCTTGGAGGCAGGGGGCTCCTACGAGCAGTACTTC.

The chain recombines TRBV5-1 with TRBJ2-3, with D maybe TRBD1 (6 bases). V was shortened by 5 bases and J by 6 bases, with 16 bases between the two germline ends. The CDR3 runs to 14 residues. Germline CDR1 SGHRS, CDR2 YFSETQ. The CDR3 region is CASSIWDTGDTQYF. In DNA form, the CDR3 reads TGCGCCAGCAGTATCTGGGACACCGGGGATACGCAGTATTTT.

The chain carries TRBV9 and TRBJ1-2; no clear D. V dropped 7 bases and J dropped 0 bases, with 13 bases sitting between them. The germline gives CDR1 SGDLS, CDR2 YYNGEE. The CDR3 is made up of 14 amino acids. CDR3 protein: CASGEVSANYGYTF. As DNA, the CDR3 is TGTGCCAGCGGGGAGGTCTCAGCTAACTATGGCTACACCTTC.